This TCR beta chain was identified in a study of beta chain features in type 1 diabetes. Whole-study results and caveats: TCRB CDR3s from Type 1 diabetes patients were moderately but significantly shorter in all four CD4+ subsets. For patients, the naive, central memory and Treg TCRB repertoires appeared more alike than for healthy donors.

As regards this clone: Its antigen remains unknown.

CDR1 is SNHLY and CDR2 is FYNNEI in the germline V gene. Germline trimming cut 4 bases from V and 8 bases from J; bases unmatched to any gene: 7. The CDR3 covers 14 residues. What was sequenced were expressed TCRB transcripts, since all of the isolated RNA had been reverse transcribed. Clones were sequenced by immunoSEQ multiplex PCR, and TCRdb holds only the in-frame ones, with some missing. The sample lists around 690,000 clones; 9.5% to 15% were seen once. The genes are TRBV2 and TRBJ1-4; 7 bases agree with TRBD1. The TCR comes from a man aged 25 to 40 with type 1 diabetes. The sequencing sample was made of naive CD4+ T cells from blood. CDR3 bases: TGTGCCAGCAGTGCTTTACAGGGGTTGGAAAAACTGTTTTTT. Translation: CASSALQGLEKLFF.